This T cell receptor beta chain was recorded in a study of T cell responses to AZD1222 COVID-19 vaccine. The CDR3 loop spans 15 amino acids. Germline V CDR1 and CDR2: MNHNS, SASEGT. Trimming shortened V by 2 bases and J by 0 bases, and 11 bases separated the two germline ends. Study-wide results and caveats: Donors skewed white British and female; clonal diversity was possibly underestimated. Repertoires were obtained only post-peak T cell response. The study identified only 6 or 7 AZD1222 recipients as seropositive at baseline. Close to half of spike-specific TCRs reportedly recognize unmutated variant regions.

Comments on this clone: Its target is unknown.

Sequencing was performed with immunoSEQ multiplex PCR; in TCRdb, only in-frame clones are kept and a portion is missing. Among fewer than 200,000 clones listed, roughly 92% were seen once. The source material was peripheral blood, sampled on day 0 of AZD1222 vaccination. The receptor comes from an adult in good health. The V gene is TRBV6-1, the J gene TRBJ2-7; perhaps TRBD2 as D (5 bases). CDR3 residues: CASSEKLDSSYEQYF. In nucleotides, the CDR3 is TGTGCCAGCAGTGAAAAACTAGATAGCTCCTACGAGCAGTACTTC.